One and the same sample provided the 22 T cell receptor beta chains below, sequenced in a study of spatial heterogeneity in lung cancer. Each CDR3 protein gets one entry after TCRdb re-called the 5' RACE reads with MiXCR. The sample carries around 12,000 distinct CDR3 sequences, roughly an eighth recorded once. Documented time point: sample taken at primary tumor resection. Researchers sequenced whole RNA taken from tumor, nontumor lung or frozen PBMC without sorting. Source: PBMCs, taken at surgery. The receptors originated from a female donor with early-stage non-small cell lung cancer.

In its sample, this clonotype was seen a few times. CDR3 region: CASGTSGLNEQFF. For the CDR3, the DNA is TGTGCCAGCGGGACTAGCGGGTTAAATGAGCAGTTCTTC. The chain links TRBV4-2 to TRBJ2-1, with 12 bases matching TRBD2. The germline V gene has CDR1 LGHNA and CDR2 YNFKEQ. The CDR3 has 13 amino acids. Trimming cost V 8 bases and J 7 bases; bases outside gene matches: 3.

This clonotype was observed many times. The rearrangement links TRBV29-1 to TRBJ2-3; TRBD2 might be the D (6 bases). The CDR3 runs 16 residues. Trimming took 1 base from V and 6 from J, leaving 20 bases between them. In germline, CDR1 is SQVTM, CDR2 ANQGSEA. CDR3 amino acids: CSVEGRRGIDLDTQYF. The CDR3 nucleotides are TGCAGCGTTGAAGGAAGGAGGGGCATCGACCTCGATACGCAGTATTTT.

This clonotype ranks as medium-sized. The gene calls are TRBV25-1 and TRBJ2-1; TRBD1 might be the D (6 bases). Germline assignment: CDR1 MGHDK and CDR2 SYGVNS. This CDR3 has 15 residues. Deletions cut 5 bases from V and 2 bases from J, with 13 bases between. CDR3 loop: CASSRRGETYNEQFF. The CDR3 region has the DNA TGTGCCAGCAGTCGCAGGGGAGAAACCTACAATGAGCAGTTCTTC.

This clonotype came up many times. The V call is TRBV12-3 or TRBV12-4, the J call TRBJ1-3; the D is unclear. This CDR3 spans 15 amino acids. V was clipped by 2 bases and J by 2 bases, with 10 bases between them. The CDR3 spells CASSLYPRTGNTIYF. The CDR3 DNA sequence: TGTGCCAGCAGTTTATATCCAAGGACTGGAAACACCATATATTTT.

This clonotype was detected ten times or more. The chain combines TRBV6-2 or TRBV6-3 with TRBJ2-4; D is possibly TRBD2 (6 bases). Germline-derived CDR1 and CDR2 are MNHEY and SVGEGT. The CDR3 loop spans 15 amino acids. V dropped 8 bases and J dropped 1 base, with 15 bases sitting between them. The CDR3 protein is CASCPFREAKNIQYF. The CDR3 coding sequence is TGTGCCAGCTGTCCCTTCCGGGAGGCCAAAAACATTCAGTACTTC.

This clonotype showed up many times. V is TRBV20-1 and J is TRBJ1-3, with D tentatively TRBD1 (5 bases). The CDR3 contains 15 residues. V was shortened by 0 bases and J by 4 bases, with 13 bases between the two germline ends. Looked up from germline, CDR1 is DFQATT and CDR2 is SNEGSKA (reference sequence). The DNA of the CDR3 is TGCAGTGCTAGAGATGTGGGGACGGGCGGAAACACCATATATTTT. Protein: CSARDVGTGGNTIYF.

The V gene is TRBV28, the J gene TRBJ2-1; weak D call: TRBD2 (6 bases). The CDR3 runs to 14 residues. V lost 9 bases, J lost 1 base, and 13 bases lay in between. Germline values: CDR1 MDHEN, CDR2 SYDVKM. The CDR3 spells CASGGGVSYNEQFF. The CDR3 nucleotides read TGTGCCAGTGGAGGCGGGGTATCCTACAATGAGCAGTTCTTC.

The genes are TRBV29-1 and TRBJ2-7, with 9 bases aligning to TRBD1. CDR1 SQVTM and CDR2 ANQGSEA come from the germline V gene. The CDR3 has 13 amino acids. J gave up 4 bases and V 3 bases, and 4 bases lay outside the gene matches. For the CDR3, the DNA is TGCAGCGTTGAGGGACAGGGTCAGTACGAGCAGTACTTC. Protein: CSVEGQGQYEQYF.

This clonotype occurred many times. The genes are TRBV5-1 and TRBJ2-1, with D possibly TRBD2 on 5 matching bases. V was shortened by 4 bases and J by 13 bases, with 18 bases between the two germline ends. Germline V gene data show CDR1 as SGHRS and CDR2 as YFSETQ. This CDR3 is 13 amino acids long. CDR3 protein: CASSLDGELVQFF. The CDR3, as DNA: TGCGCCAGCAGCCTGGACGGGGAGCTTGTCCAGTTCTTC.

The chain joins TRBV11-2 to TRBJ2-7; D assignment may be TRBD1 or TRBD2 (5 bases each). The ends were cut back, 1 base at V and 6 bases at J, with 10 bases in the middle. CDR3 length: 13 amino acids. Per germline, CDR1 SGHAT and CDR2 FQNNGV. CDR3 loop: CASSLGGGLEQYF. The CDR3 DNA reads TGTGCCAGCAGCTTAGGGGGCGGGCTCGAGCAGTACTTC.

Turning to this clonotype: A read error is possible here, since a much larger clone lies one base away. The genes are TRBV21-1 and TRBJ1-1. TRBV21-1 is given as a pseudogene. This CDR3 is built from 14 residues. The CDR3 region has the DNA TGTGCCAGCAGCCGAGACGGGGTTGACACTGAACCTTTCTTT. It specifies CASSRDGVDTEPFF.

This clonotype came up many times. Sequence at one end of the junction differs from germline and may be a read error. The chain uses TRBV12-5 and TRBJ1-3; D is undetermined. This CDR3 contains 14 residues. Germline CDR1 LGHNT, CDR2 FRNRAP. CDR3 DNA sequence: TGTGCTAGTGGTTTGCAGGTTACTGGAAACGCCATATATTTT. It translates to CASGLQVTGNAIYF.

This clonotype is medium-sized (0.01 to 0.1%). The genes are TRBV7-8 and TRBJ2-2, with TRBD2 matching over 10 bases. The CDR3 totals 18 residues. V was pared by 2 bases and J by 7 bases, with 13 bases of the junction left unmatched. Germline V gene lookup returns CDR1 SGHVS and CDR2 FQNEAQ. DNA for the CDR3: TGTGCCAGCAGCTTAAGTAGTAGCGGGAGGTTCCCCATCGGGGAGCTGTTTTTT. Protein product: CASSLSSSGRFPIGELFF.

Worth noting for this clonotype: A much bigger clone sits one base away, suggesting this may be a read error. The V and J genes are TRBV29-1 and TRBJ2-5, with TRBD2 as a possible D gene (6 bases). In germline, CDR1 is SQVTM, CDR2 ANQGSEA. The CDR3 is made up of 13 amino acids. The CDR3 protein is CGVGLGAGETQYF. As DNA, the CDR3 is TGCGGCGTTGGTCTAGGGGCGGGGGAGACCCAGTACTTC.

This clonotype was counted at least ten times. The V gene is TRBV6-6, the J gene TRBJ2-5; D is unresolved. Looked up from germline, CDR1 is MNHNY and CDR2 is SVGAGI (reference sequence). The germline V and J ends were trimmed by 2 bases and 4 bases, with 11 bases remaining between them. The CDR3 runs 14 residues. This CDR3 is CASSYPPPGETQYF. The DNA for the CDR3 is TGTGCCAGCAGTTACCCGCCCCCAGGAGAGACCCAGTACTTC.

Ten or more counts support this clonotype. This chain joins TRBV28 and TRBJ2-5, with 13 nucleotides matching TRBD2. The CDR3 contains 16 residues. Trimming removed 5 bases from V and 8 bases from J; junction bases left unmatched: 11. The germline CDR1 and CDR2 sequences are MDHEN and SYDVKM. CDR3 bases: TGTGCCAGCAGTGGCGCCGAACTAGCGGGAGGGCGTACCCAGTACTTC. Its translation: CASSGAELAGGRTQYF.

This chain joins TRBV29-1 and TRBJ2-3; D ambiguous. This CDR3 spans 10 amino acids. The V end lost 6 bases, the J end lost 1 base, and 2 bases lay between the germline ends. CDR1 is SQVTM and CDR2 is ANQGSEA in the germline V gene. The DNA for the CDR3 is TGCAGCGTCGGCACAGATACGCAGTATTTT. This gives the protein CSVGTDTQYF.

The chain couples TRBV9 to TRBJ2-3, with TRBD2 identical over 11 bases. V dropped 0 bases and J dropped 3; count of bases not matched to a gene: 9. The CDR3 runs to 18 residues. CDR1 is SGDLS, CDR2 YYNGEE, per germline. CDR3 protein: CASSVGLLAGEGTDTQYF. CDR3 DNA sequence: TGTGCCAGCAGCGTAGGTCTACTAGCGGGAGAGGGAACAGATACGCAGTATTTT.

By share, this clonotype ranks as medium-sized. The V and J genes are TRBV4-2 and TRBJ1-1; D unresolved. Germline V gene sequence: CDR1 LGHNA, CDR2 YNFKEQ. The CDR3 has 13 amino acids. The V end lost 1 base, the J end lost 4 bases, and 7 bases lay between the germline ends. Here the CDR3 DNA reads TGTGCCAGCAGCCAAGCAGAGGCCACTGAAGCTTTCTTT. It specifies CASSQAEATEAFF.

By share, this clonotype counts as medium-sized (0.01 to 0.1%). V usage is TRBV10-1 and J usage is TRBJ1-4; D uncertain. V lost 0 bases and J lost 5, with 4 bases in between. Germline lookup yields CDR1 WNHNN and CDR2 SYGVQD (reference sequence). There are 13 residues in the CDR3. The CDR3 nucleotides are TGCGCCAGCAGTGAGTCGTGGAATGAAAAACTGTTTTTT. Its translation is CASSESWNEKLFF.

The genes are TRBV29-1 and TRBJ2-3; D is ambiguous. Germline CDR1 is SQVTM and CDR2 is ANQGSEA. V was pared by 2 bases and J by 5 bases, with 11 bases between. This CDR3 spans 13 amino acids. DNA of the CDR3: TGCAGCGTTGAATCCGGGTCCCGAGATACGCAGTATTTT. It is translated as CSVESGSRDTQYF.

The chain uses TRBV7-2 and TRBJ2-3, with 10 bases that match TRBD2. Trimming cost V 5 bases and J 10 bases; bases outside gene matches: 15. CDR3 length equals 16 residues. The germline CDR1 and CDR2 sequences are SGHTA and FQGNSA. The CDR3 region has the DNA TGTGCCAGCAGCCCCAGGGTACTAGCGGGAAATGGCGCGCAGTATTTT. Its translation: CASSPRVLAGNGAQYF.